These T cell receptor beta chains were read from a single sample in a study of human T cells and chemical hapten exposure. TCRdb independently ran MiXCR on the RACE reads; one entry per CDR3 protein. The sample lists about 110,000 distinct CDR3 sequences, 8% to 13% occurring once. The sample in question was whole blood, obtained in connection with sensitization to the hapten diphenylcyclopropenone (DPC). The receptors were gathered from a middle-aged woman with alopecia areata. Some clones in this sample may be carry-over from other donors' samples. CDR3s include the opening cysteine and the closing phenylalanine or tryptophan. A D gene is named only where the DNA matches it firmly. Where a row states a size, it is once, few, many or the class of an expanded clone; other rows omit it.

abundance,j_gene,d_gene,v_gene,CDR3nt,CDR3aa
-,TRBJ2-7,TRBD1,TRBV7-2,TGTGCCAGCAGCCTCAGCCGGGACAGGGACGAGCAGTACTTC,CASSLSRDRDEQYF
-,TRBJ2-5,-,TRBV29-1,TGCAGCGTCGCAGGAACTCAAGAGACCCAGTACTTC,CSVAGTQETQYF
many,TRBJ1-2,-,TRBV2,TGTGCCAGCTCCCTTCGGGCGTATGGCTACACCTTC,CASSLRAYGYTF
-,TRBJ2-4,TRBD2,TRBV20-1,TGCAGTGCTAGAAGTTCCGCGGGAGGTCGAAACATTCAGTACTTC,CSARSSAGGRNIQYF
many,TRBJ2-2,-,TRBV7-2,TGTGCCAGCAGCTTCAGGGGATCTTCATGGGAGCTGTTTTTT,CASSFRGSSWELFF
few,TRBJ2-7,TRBD2,TRBV5-1,TGCGCCAGCAGCTTGGGCCATACTAGCGGGAGCCACGAGCAGTACTTC,CASSLGHTSGSHEQYF
many,TRBJ2-3,-,TRBV4-2,TGTGCCAGCAGCCAAGGCGCAAGCACAGATACGCAGTATTTT,CASSQGASTDTQYF
few,TRBJ2-1,TRBD1,TRBV7-3,TGTGCCAGCAGCACCCGGGACAGATACAATGAGCAGTTCTTC,CASSTRDRYNEQFF
many,TRBJ2-3,-,TRBV27,TGTGCCAGCAGGGGACCTAAAGGCCCAGATACGCAGTATTTT,CASRGPKGPDTQYF
many,TRBJ1-6,-,TRBV5-4,TGTGCCAGCAGCTTCGGGGACTCAAGCTCCCCAAGTTACTCACGTTCACCCCTCCACTTT,CASSFGDSSSPSYSRSPLHF
few,TRBJ2-7,-,TRBV20-1,TGCAGTGCTAGAGGAACAGGATCAATCTACGAGCAGTACTTC,CSARGTGSIYEQYF
many,TRBJ1-5,-,TRBV30,TGTGCCTGGAGCGGCACAGGGCCGGGTCAGCCCCAGCATTTT,CAWSGTGPGQPQHF
-,TRBJ2-1,-,TRBV29-1,TGCAGCGTTAAAGTTTCGGCTTCCTCCGGTGAGCAGTTCTTC,CSVKVSASSGEQFF
many,TRBJ2-1,-,TRBV5-6,TGTGCCAGCAGCCCTACGGGCTCGGGATACAATGAGCAGTTCTTC,CASSPTGSGYNEQFF
few,TRBJ2-1,-,TRBV28,TGTGCCAGCAGTTCACCGGGTAGGACAGAGAACAATGAGCAGTTCTTC,CASSSPGRTENNEQFF
-,TRBJ2-7,TRBD1,TRBV18,TGTGCCAGCTCACCGGGGAGGACAGGGATCTACGAGCAGTACTTC,CASSPGRTGIYEQYF
-,TRBJ2-1,TRBD2,TRBV7-9,TGTGCCAGCAGCTTCTCCCAGGCGGGAGTAACGTTCTTC,CASSFSQAGVTFF
few,TRBJ2-4,TRBD1,TRBV5-6,TGTGCCAGCAGCTTGTCAGGGGGAACCCCTGGGCAAAAACACATTCAGTACTTC,CASSLSGGTPGQKHIQYF
-,TRBJ1-1,-,TRBV29-1,TGCAGCGCCCTTGTCTGGAACACTGAAGCTTTCTTT,CSALVWNTEAFF
-,TRBJ2-1,-,TRBV28,TGTGCCAGCAGTTTAAGCGCAGGTCAGTTCTTC,CASSLSAGQFF
-,TRBJ2-1,-,TRBV4-3,TGCGCCAGCAGCCAAGCTGACAATGAGCAGTTCTTC,CASSQADNEQFF
-,TRBJ2-7,-,TRBV6-5,TGTGCCAGCCGAAGACGGGGGGCGAACTCCTACGAGCAGTACTTC,CASRRRGANSYEQYF
many,TRBJ2-7,TRBD2,TRBV20-1,TGCAGTGCTAGAGATCGGGTCAGCGGGGGATACGAGCAGTACTTC,CSARDRVSGGYEQYF
-,TRBJ2-2,-,TRBV29-1,TGCAGCGTGGCCCGGGACTCGACCACCGGGGAGCTGTTTTTT,CSVARDSTTGELFF
few,TRBJ2-5,-,TRBV20-1,TGCAGTGCTAGGCCCTCCGGCAGACGCCAAGAGACCCAGTACTTC,CSARPSGRRQETQYF
many,TRBJ2-7,-,TRBV29-1,TGCAGCGCGTCACTAGCCTACGAGCAGTACTTC,CSASLAYEQYF
few,TRBJ2-1,TRBD2,TRBV3-1,TGTGCCAGCAGCCAAAGGGGCGGGAGGATGAATGAGCAGTTCTTC,CASSQRGGRMNEQFF
-,TRBJ2-3,-,TRBV20-1,TGCAGTGCTAGTGGGGTGGGAGATACGCAGTATTTT,CSASGVGDTQYF
many,TRBJ2-1,TRBD2,TRBV6-2/TRBV6-3,TGTGCCAGCAGTAACCAAAGACTAGCGGGAGAATTC,CASSNQRLAGEF
-,TRBJ2-1,TRBD2,TRBV5-4,TGTGCCAGCAGCCCGGGGACTAGCGGGTCCGCCCCCTACAATGAGCAGTTCTTC,CASSPGTSGSAPYNEQFF
-,TRBJ2-7,-,TRBV5-1,TGCGCCAGCAGCTTGGTCGCTGTAGGGAGCTACGAGCAGTACTTC,CASSLVAVGSYEQYF
-,TRBJ2-3,-,TRBV6-4,TGTGCCAGCAGTCCGAATTGGGGGGACACAGATACGCAGTATTTT,CASSPNWGDTDTQYF
many,TRBJ2-5,TRBD2,TRBV5-1,TGCGCCAGCAGCTTGGGGCCAGCGGGAAGCCAAGAGACCCAGTACTTC,CASSLGPAGSQETQYF
many,TRBJ1-2,-,TRBV18,TGTGCCAGCTCACCGGAGGACGGCTATGGCTACACCTTC,CASSPEDGYGYTF
-,TRBJ2-3,TRBD1,TRBV7-2,TGTGCCAGCAGCTTCCTCGGACAGGGCACAGATACGCAGTATTTT,CASSFLGQGTDTQYF